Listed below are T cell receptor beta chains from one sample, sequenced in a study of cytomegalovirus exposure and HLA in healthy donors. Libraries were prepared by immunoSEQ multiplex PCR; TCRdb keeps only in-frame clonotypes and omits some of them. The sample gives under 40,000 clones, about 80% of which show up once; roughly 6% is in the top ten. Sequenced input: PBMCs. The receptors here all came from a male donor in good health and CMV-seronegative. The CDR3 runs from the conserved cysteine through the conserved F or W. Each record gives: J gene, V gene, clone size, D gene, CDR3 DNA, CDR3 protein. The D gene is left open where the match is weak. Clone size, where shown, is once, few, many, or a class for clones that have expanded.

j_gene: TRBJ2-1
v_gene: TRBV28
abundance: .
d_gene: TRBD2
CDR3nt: TGTGCCAGCAGTCGGACTAGCGGGTGGTACAATGAGCAGTTCTTC
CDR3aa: CASSRTSGWYNEQFF

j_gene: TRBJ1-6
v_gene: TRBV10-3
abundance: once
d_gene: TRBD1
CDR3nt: TGTGCCATCAGGATGGGACAGGCCGGGAATTCACCCCTCCACTTT
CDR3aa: CAIRMGQAGNSPLHF

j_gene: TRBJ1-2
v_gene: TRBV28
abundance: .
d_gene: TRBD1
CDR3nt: TGTGCCAGCGGAACCCCGGGACAGGGGGTCACCTTC
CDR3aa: CASGTPGQGVTF

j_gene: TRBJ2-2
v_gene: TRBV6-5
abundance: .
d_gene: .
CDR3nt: TGTGCCAGCTCGAGGGGGACCGGGGAGCTGTTTTTT
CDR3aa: CASSRGTGELFF

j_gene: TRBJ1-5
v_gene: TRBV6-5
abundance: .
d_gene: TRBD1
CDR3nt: TGTGCCAGATCCTCGGGGGACAGGGGGAATCAGCCCCAGCATTTT
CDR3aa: CARSSGDRGNQPQHF

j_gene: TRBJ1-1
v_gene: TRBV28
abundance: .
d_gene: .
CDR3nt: TGTGCCAGCAGGATGGGGGGGAACACTGAAGCTTTCTTT
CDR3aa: CASRMGGNTEAFF

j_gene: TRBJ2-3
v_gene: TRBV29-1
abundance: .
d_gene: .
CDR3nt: TGCAGCGTTGTCGGACAGCGGTCTAGCACAGATACGCAGTATTTT
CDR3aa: CSVVGQRSSTDTQYF

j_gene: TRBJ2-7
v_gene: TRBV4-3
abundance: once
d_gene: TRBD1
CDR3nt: TGCGCCAGCAGCCAAGACAGGGGGCTTTACGAGCAGTACTTC
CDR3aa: CASSQDRGLYEQYF

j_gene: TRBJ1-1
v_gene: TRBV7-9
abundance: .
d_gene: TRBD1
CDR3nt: TGTGCCAGCAGCTCATTTCCGGGACAGGGGATCGAGGGTGAAGCTTTCTTT
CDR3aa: CASSSFPGQGIEGEAFF

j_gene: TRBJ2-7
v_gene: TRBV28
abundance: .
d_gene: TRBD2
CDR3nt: TGTGCCAGCAGTCCTCGAGGAGCGGGGAGCTCCTACGAGCAGTACTTC
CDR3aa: CASSPRGAGSSYEQYF

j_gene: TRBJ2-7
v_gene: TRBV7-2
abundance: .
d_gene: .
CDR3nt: TGTGCCAGCAGCAGAACCGGGACTGGATCCTTCTACGAGCAGTACTTC
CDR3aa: CASSRTGTGSFYEQYF

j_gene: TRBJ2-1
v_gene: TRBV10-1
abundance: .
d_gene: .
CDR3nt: TGCGCCAGCAGTGAGTCGAGTCTACGCCACCGTATGGATGAGCAGTTCTTC
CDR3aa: CASSESSLRHRMDEQFF

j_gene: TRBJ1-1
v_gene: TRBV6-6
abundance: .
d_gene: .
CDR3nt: TGTGCCAGCAGGGGGCCCTTTGAGGTAACGAACACTGAAGCTTTCTTT
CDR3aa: CASRGPFEVTNTEAFF

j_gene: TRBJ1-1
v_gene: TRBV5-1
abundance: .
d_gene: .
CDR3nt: TGCGCCAGCCGGGCAGGGTGGGTGAACACTGAAGCTTTCTTT
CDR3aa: CASRAGWVNTEAFF

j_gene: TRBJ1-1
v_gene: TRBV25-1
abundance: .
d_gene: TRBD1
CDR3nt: TGTGCCAGCAGTGCCAGACAGGGGGCCGAGAACACTGAAGCTTTCTTT
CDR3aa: CASSARQGAENTEAFF

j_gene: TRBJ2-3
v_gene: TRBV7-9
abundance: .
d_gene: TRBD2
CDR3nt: TGTGCCAGCAGCCTAGGGTCTAGCGGGACCACAGATACGCAGTATTTT
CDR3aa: CASSLGSSGTTDTQYF

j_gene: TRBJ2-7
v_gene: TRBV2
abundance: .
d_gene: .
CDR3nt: TGTGCCAGCAGGCCCGGGGGAGTGCGCGAGCAGTACTTC
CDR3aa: CASRPGGVREQYF

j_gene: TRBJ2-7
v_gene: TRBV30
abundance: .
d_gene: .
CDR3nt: TGTGCCTGGAAGGGCCAGGGAATCTACGAGCAGTACTTC
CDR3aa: CAWKGQGIYEQYF

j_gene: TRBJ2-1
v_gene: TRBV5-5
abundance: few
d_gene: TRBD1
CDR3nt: TGTGCCAGCAGCTCGGACAGGCTCTACAATGAGCAGTTCTTC
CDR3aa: CASSSDRLYNEQFF

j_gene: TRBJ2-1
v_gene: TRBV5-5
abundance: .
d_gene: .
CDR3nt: TGTGCCAGCAGCTATCTGGAGGGTTGGAATGAGCAGTTCTTC
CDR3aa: CASSYLEGWNEQFF

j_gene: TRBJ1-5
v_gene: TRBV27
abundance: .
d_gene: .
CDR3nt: TGTGCCAGCAGTTTATCCAGGAATCAGCCCCAGCATTTT
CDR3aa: CASSLSRNQPQHF

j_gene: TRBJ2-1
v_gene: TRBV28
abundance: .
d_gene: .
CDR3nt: TGTGCCAGCAGTTTAGGGCAGGGCAGCTCCTACAATGAGCAGTTCTTC
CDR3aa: CASSLGQGSSYNEQFF

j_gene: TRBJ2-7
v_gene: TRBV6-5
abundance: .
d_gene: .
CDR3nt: TGTGCCAGCAGTTACGGGCAAATCTCCGCCTACGAGCAGTACTTC
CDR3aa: CASSYGQISAYEQYF

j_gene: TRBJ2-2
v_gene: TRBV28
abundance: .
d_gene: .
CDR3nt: TGTGCCAGTAGAGCGGAGAACACCGGGGAGCTGTTTTTT
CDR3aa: CASRAENTGELFF

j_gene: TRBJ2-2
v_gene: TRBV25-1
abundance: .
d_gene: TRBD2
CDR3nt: TGTGCCAGCACCGCTAGCGGGGGCACCGGGGAGCTGTTTTTT
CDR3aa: CASTASGGTGELFF

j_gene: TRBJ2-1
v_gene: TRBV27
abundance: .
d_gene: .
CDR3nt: TGTGCCAGCAGTCACGGTACAGACAATGAGCAGTTCTTC
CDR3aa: CASSHGTDNEQFF

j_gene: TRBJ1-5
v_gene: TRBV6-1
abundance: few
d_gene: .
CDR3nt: TGTGCCAGCTGGGACGGGGGAGGAGGCAATCAGCCCCAGCATTTT
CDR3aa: CASWDGGGGNQPQHF

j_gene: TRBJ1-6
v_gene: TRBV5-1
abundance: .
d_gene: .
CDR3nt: TGCGCCAGCAGCCGCGGGGATGAGAATTCACCCCTCCACTTT
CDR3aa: CASSRGDENSPLHF

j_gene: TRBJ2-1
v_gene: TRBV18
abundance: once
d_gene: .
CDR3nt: TGTGCCAGCTCACTACCGGCAGGGGAGATTACGGAGCAGTTCTTC
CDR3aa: CASSLPAGEITEQFF

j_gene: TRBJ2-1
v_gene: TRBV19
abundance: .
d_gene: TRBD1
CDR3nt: TGTGCCAGTGACAGGGGATGGGATCCAAATGAGCAGTTCTTC
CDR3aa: CASDRGWDPNEQFF

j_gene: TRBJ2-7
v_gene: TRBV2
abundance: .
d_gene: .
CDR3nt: TGTGCCAGCAGATTTGCCCGGGACTCCTACGAGCAGTACTTC
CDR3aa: CASRFARDSYEQYF

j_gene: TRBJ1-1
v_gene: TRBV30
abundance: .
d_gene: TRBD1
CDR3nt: TGTGCCTGGAGGACCGTGACAGGGTTTGCTGAAGCTTTCTTT
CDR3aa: CAWRTVTGFAEAFF

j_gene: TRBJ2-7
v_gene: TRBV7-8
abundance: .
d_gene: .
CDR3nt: TGTGCCAGCAGCTTGTCCTCGGACAGCCCATTGACGTCCTACGAGCAGTACTTC
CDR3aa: CASSLSSDSPLTSYEQYF

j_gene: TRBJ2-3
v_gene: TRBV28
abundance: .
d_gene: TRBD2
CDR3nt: TGTGCCAGCAGGCTAGCGGGAGGCCCGGATACGCAGTATTTT
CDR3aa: CASRLAGGPDTQYF

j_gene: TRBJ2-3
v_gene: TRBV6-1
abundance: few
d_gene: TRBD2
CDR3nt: TGTGCCAGCAGTGGACTAGCGGGGGGGCCAGATACGCAGTATTTT
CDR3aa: CASSGLAGGPDTQYF

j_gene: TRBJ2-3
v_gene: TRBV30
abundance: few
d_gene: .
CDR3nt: TGTGCCTGGAGTAAACTAGCAGGAGATACGCAGTATTTT
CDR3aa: CAWSKLAGDTQYF

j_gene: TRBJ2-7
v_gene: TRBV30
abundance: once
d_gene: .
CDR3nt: TGTGCCTGGAGTTTAGGACAGTCCTACGAGCAGTACTTC
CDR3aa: CAWSLGQSYEQYF

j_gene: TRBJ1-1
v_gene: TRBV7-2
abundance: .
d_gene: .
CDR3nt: TGTGCCAGCAGCTATCGCGGGGGGACTGAAGCTTTCTTT
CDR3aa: CASSYRGGTEAFF

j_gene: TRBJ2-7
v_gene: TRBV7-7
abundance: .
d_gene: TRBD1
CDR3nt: TGTGCTAGCAGCTTAGAAGCAGGGGGAACATACGAGCAGTACTTC
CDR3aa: CASSLEAGGTYEQYF

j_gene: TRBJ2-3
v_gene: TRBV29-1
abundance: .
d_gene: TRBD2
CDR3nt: TGCAGCGTGCGACTAGCGGGATTAAGCACAGATACGCAGTATTTT
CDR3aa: CSVRLAGLSTDTQYF

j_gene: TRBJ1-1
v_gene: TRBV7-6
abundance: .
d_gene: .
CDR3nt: TGTGCCAGCAGCAGACAGGAAAACACTGAAGCTTTCTTT
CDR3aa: CASSRQENTEAFF

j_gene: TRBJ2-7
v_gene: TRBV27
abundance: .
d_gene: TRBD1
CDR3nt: TGTGCCAGCAGCCCGGGACAGGGATTAAGCTCCTACGAGCAGTACTTC
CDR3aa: CASSPGQGLSSYEQYF

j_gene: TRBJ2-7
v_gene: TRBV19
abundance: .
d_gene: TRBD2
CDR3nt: TGTGCCAGTAGTCCCATGGGGACTAGTCGGAACGAGCAGTACTTC
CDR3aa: CASSPMGTSRNEQYF

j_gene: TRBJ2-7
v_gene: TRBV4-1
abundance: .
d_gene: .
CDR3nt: TGCGCCAGCAGCCAAGGGCAGGGGCGGATGCAGGACGAGCAGTACTTC
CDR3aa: CASSQGQGRMQDEQYF

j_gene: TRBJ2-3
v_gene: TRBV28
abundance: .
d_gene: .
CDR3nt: TGTGCCAGCACCCTGGGGGGTTGGGTAGATACGCAGTATTTT
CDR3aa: CASTLGGWVDTQYF

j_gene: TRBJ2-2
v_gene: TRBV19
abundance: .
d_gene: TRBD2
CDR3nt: TGTGCCAGTAACTCTAGCGGGAGCGTAACCGGGGAGCTGTTTTTT
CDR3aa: CASNSSGSVTGELFF

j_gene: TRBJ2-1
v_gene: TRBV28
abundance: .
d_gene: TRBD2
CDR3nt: TGTGCCAGCAGTTTGACTAGCCTCAATGAGCAGTTCTTC
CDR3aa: CASSLTSLNEQFF

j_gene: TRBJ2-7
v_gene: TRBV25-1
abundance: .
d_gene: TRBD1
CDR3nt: TGTGCCAGCACCGACAGGGACTACGAGCAGTACTTC
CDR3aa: CASTDRDYEQYF

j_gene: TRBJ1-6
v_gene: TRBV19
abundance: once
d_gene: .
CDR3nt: TGTGCCAGTAGTATTCACAGAAGCTCCTATAATTCACCCCTCCACTTT
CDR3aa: CASSIHRSSYNSPLHF

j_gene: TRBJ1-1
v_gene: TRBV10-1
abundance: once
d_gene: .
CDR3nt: TGCGCCAGCAGTGAGTTTAAGAACACTGAAGCTTTCTTT
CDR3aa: CASSEFKNTEAFF

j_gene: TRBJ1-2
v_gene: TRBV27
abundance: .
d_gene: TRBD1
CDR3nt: TGTGCCAGCAGTTTCGGCCAGGGGGCTGTTGGCTACACCTTC
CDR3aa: CASSFGQGAVGYTF

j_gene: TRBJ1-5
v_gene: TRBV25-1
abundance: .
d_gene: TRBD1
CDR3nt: TGTGCCAGCAGTGAACGGTTACCCTTAGGACAGGGATGCCAGCCCCAGCATTTT
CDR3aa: CASSERLPLGQGCQPQHF

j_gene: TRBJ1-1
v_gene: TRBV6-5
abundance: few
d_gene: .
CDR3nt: TGTGCCAGCAGTTACTCGAGATTGAACACTGAAGCTTTCTTT
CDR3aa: CASSYSRLNTEAFF

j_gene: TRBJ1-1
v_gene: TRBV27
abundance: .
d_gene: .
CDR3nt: TGTGCCAGCAGTCTACGGGTCGGGCGGGTAAGCACTGAAGCTTTCTTT
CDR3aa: CASSLRVGRVSTEAFF

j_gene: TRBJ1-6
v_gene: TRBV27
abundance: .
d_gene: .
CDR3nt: TGTGCCAGCAGCCCAAGGACAGTTCGAACCTCCTATAATTCACCCCTCCACTTT
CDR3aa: CASSPRTVRTSYNSPLHF